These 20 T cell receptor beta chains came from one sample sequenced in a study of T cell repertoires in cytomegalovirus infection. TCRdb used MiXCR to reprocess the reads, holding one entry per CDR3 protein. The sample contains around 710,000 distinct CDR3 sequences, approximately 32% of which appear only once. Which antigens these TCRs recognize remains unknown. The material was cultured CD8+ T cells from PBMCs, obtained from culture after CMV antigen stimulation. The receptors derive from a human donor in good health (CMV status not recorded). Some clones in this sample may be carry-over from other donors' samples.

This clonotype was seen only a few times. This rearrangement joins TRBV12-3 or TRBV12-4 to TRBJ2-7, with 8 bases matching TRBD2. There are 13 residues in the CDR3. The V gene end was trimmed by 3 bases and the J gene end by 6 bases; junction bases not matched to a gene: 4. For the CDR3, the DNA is TGTGCCAGCAGTTTCGGGGGGGCAGGCGAGCAGTACGTC. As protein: CASSFGGAGEQYV.

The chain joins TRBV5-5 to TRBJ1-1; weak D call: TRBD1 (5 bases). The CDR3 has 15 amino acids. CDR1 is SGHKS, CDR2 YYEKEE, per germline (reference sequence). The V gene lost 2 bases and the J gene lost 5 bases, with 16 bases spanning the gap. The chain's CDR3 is CASSFLLEGRTEAFF. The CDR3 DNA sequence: TGTGCCAGCAGCTTTCTGCTGGAGGGGAGGACTGAAGCTTTCTTT.

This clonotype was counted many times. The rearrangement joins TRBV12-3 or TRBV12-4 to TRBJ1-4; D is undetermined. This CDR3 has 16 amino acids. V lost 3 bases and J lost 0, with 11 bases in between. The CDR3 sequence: CASSFSISSTNEKLFF. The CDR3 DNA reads TGTGCCAGCAGTTTTAGCATATCGTCAACTAATGAAAAACTGTTTTTT.

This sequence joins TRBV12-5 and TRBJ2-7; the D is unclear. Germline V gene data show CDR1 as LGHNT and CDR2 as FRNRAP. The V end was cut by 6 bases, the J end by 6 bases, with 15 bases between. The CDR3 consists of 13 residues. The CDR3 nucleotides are TGTGCTAGTGGCCCCACGTCGGGTTGCGAGCAGTACGTC. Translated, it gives CASGPTSGCEQYV.

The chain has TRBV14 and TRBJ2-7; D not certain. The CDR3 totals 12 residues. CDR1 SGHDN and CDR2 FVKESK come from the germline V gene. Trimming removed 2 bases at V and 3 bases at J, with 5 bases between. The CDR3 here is CASSQLGYEQYV. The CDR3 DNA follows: TGTGCCAGCAGCCAACTCGGCTACGAGCAGTACGTC.

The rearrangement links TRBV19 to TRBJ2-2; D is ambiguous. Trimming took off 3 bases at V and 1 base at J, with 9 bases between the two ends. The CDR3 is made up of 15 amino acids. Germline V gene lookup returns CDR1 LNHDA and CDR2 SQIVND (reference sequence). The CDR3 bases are TGTGCCAGTAGTATTCTGGACGGGAACACCGGGGAGCTGTTTTTT. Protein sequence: CASSILDGNTGELFF.

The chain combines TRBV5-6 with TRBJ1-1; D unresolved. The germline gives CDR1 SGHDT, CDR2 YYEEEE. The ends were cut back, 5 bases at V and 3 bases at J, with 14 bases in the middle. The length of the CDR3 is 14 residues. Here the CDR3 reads CASSSASRDTEAFF. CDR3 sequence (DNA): TGTGCCAGCAGTTCGGCCTCTAGGGACACTGAAGCTTTCTTT. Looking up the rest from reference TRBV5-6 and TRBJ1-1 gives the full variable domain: DAGVTQSPTHLIKTRGQQVTLRCSPKSGHDTVSWYQQALGQGPQFIFQYYEEEERQRGNFPDRFSGHQFPNYSSELNVNALLLGDSALYLCASSSASRDTEAFFGQGTRLTVV.

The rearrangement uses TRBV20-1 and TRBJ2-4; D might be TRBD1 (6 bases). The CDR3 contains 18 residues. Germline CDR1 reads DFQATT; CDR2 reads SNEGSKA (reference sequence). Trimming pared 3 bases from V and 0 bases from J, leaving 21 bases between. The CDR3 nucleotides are TGCAGTGCTAGGGAGACGGGACACCAAGAACTAGCCAAAAACATTCAGTACTTC. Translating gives CSARETGHQELAKNIQYF.

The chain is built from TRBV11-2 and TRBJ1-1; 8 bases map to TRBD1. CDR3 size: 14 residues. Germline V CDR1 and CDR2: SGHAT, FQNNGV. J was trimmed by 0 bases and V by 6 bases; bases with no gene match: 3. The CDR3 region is CASRDRVMNTEAFF. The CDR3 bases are TGTGCCAGCAGGGACAGGGTGATGAACACTGAAGCTTTCTTT.

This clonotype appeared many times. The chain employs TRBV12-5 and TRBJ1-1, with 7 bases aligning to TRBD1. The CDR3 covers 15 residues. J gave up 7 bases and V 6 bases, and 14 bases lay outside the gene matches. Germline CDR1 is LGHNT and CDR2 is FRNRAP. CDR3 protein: CASGAHVDRVGEAFF. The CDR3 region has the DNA TGTGCTAGTGGGGCCCATGTAGACAGGGTCGGTGAAGCTTTCTTT.

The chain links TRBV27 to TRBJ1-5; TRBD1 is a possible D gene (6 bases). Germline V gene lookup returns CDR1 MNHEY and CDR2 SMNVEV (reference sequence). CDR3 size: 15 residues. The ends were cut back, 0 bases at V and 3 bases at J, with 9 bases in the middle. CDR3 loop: CASSLSTGFNQPQHF. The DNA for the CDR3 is TGTGCCAGCAGTTTATCGACAGGCTTCAATCAGCCCCAGCATTTT.

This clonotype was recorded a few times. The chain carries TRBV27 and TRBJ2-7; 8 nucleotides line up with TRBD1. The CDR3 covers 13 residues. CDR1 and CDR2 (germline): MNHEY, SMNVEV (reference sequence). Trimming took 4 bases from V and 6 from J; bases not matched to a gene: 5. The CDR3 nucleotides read TGTGCCAGCAGTTGGAGACAGGGGTTCGAGCAGTACTTC. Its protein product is CASSWRQGFEQYF.

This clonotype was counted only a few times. This CDR3 reads CASSPGGVGGGQFF. As DNA, the CDR3 is TGTGCCAGCAGTCCCGGGGGTGTGGGGGGAGGGCAGTTCTTC. The chain couples TRBV12-3 or TRBV12-4 to TRBJ2-1; TRBD2 is a possible D gene (6 bases). With 5 bases removed from V and 12 bases from J, the gap between germline ends came to 20 bases. The CDR3 is 14 amino acids.

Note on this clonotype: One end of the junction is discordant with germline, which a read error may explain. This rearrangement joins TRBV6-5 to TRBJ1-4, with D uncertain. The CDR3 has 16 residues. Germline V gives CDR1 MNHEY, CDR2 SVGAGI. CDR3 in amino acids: CANSYSLGSTNEKLFF. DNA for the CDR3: TGTGCCAACAGTTACAGCCTGGGCTCAACTAATGAAAAACTGTTTTTT.

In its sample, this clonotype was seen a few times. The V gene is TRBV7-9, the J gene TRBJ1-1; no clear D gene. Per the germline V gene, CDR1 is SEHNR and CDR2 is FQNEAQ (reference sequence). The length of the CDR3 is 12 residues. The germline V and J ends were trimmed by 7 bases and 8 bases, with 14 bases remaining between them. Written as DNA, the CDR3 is TGTGCCAGCACCGACCTCTTACCCGAAGCTTTCTTT. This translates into CASTDLLPEAFF.

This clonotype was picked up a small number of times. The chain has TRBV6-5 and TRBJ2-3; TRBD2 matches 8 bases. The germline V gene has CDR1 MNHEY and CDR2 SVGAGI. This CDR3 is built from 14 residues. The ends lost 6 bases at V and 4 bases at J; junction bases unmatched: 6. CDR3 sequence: CASSPGGPSDTQYF. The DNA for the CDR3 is TGTGCCAGCAGCCCGGGGGGGCCTTCAGATACGCAGTATTTT.

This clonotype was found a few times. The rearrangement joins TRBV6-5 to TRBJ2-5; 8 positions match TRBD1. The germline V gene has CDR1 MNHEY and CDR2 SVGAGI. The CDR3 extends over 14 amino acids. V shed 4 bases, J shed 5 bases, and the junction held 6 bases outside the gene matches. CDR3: CASSSTGAGETQYF. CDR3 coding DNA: TGTGCCAGCAGTTCGACAGGGGCTGGGGAGACCCAGTACTTC.

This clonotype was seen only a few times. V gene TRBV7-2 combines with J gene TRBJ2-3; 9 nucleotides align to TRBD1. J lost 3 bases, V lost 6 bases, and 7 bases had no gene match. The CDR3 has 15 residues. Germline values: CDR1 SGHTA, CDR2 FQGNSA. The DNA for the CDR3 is TGTGCCAGCAGATCGCCGGGACAGGGAACAGATACGCAGTATTTT. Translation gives CASRSPGQGTDTQYF.

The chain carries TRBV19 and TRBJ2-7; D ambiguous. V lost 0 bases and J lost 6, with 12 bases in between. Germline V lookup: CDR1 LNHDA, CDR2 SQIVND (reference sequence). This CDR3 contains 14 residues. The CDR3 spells CASSIDPLSPEQYF. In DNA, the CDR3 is TGTGCCAGTAGTATAGATCCCCTGTCCCCCGAGCAGTACTTC.

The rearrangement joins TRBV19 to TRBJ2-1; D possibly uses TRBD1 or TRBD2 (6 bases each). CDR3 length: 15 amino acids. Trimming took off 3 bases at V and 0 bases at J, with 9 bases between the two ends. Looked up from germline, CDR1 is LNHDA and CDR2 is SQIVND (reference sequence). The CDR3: CASSISGASYNEQFF. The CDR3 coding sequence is TGTGCCAGTAGTATCTCGGGGGCCTCCTACAATGAGCAGTTCTTC.